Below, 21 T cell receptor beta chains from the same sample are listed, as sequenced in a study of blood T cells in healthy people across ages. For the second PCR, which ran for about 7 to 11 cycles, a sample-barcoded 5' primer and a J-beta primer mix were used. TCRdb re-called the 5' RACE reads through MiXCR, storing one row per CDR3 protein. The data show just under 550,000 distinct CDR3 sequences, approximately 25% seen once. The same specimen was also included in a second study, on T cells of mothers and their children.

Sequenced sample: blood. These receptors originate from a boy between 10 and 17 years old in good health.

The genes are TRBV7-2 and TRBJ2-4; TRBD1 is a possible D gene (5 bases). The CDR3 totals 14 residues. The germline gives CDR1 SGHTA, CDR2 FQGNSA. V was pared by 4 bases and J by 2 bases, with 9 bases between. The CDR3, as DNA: TGTGCCAGCAGCTCCAGGGTGTCCAAAAACATTCAGTACTTC. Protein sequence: CASSSRVSKNIQYF.

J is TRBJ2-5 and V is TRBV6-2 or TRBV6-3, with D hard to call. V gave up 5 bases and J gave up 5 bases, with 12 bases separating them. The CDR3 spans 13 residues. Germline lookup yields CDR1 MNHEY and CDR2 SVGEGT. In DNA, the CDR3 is TGTGCCAGCAGTCCCCGGTCGGTCGAGACCCAGTACTTC. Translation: CASSPRSVETQYF.

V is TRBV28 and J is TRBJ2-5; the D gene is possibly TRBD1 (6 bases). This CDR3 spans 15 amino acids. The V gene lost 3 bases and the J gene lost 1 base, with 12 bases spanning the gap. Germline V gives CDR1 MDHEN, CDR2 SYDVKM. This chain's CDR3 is CASSFPGQFQETQYF. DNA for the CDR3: TGTGCCAGCAGTTTCCCCGGACAGTTCCAAGAGACCCAGTACTTC.

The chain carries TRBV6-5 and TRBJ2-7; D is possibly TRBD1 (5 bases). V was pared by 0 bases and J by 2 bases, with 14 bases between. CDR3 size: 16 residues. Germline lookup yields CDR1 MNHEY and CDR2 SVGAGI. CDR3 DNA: TGTGCCAGCAGTTACTCGGGGCAGGGCAGGACCTACGAGCAGTACTTC. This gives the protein CASSYSGQGRTYEQYF.

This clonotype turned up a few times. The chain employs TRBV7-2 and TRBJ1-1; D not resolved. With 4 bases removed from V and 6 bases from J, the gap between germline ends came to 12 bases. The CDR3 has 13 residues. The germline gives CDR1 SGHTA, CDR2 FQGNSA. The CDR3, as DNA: TGTGCCAGCAGCTCCCAACGTAGCGCTGAAGCTTTCTTT. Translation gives CASSSQRSAEAFF.

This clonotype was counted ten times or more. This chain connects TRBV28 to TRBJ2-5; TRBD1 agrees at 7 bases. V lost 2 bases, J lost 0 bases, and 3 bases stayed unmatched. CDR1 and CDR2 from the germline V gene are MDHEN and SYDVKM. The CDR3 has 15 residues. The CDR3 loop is CASSLADRYQETQYF. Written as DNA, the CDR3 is TGTGCCAGCAGTTTAGCGGACAGGTACCAAGAGACCCAGTACTTC.

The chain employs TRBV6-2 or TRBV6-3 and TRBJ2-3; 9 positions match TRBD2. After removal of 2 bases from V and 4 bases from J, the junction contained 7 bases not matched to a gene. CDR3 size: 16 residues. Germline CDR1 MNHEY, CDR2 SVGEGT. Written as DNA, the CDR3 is TGTGCCAGCAGTTACCCGGGACTAGCACCGTCAGATACGCAGTATTTT. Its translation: CASSYPGLAPSDTQYF.

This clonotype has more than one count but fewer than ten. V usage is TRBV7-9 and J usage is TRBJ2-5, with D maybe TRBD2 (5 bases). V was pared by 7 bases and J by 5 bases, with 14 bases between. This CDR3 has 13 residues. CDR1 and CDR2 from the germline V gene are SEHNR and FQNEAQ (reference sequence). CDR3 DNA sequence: TGTGCCAGCACCCCAAGGGAGCGGGAGACCCAGTACTTC. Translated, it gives CASTPRERETQYF.

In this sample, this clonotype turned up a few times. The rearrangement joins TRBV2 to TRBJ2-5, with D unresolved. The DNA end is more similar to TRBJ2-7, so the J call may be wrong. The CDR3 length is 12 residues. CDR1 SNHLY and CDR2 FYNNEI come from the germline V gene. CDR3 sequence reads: CASSERQDEQYF. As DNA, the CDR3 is TGTGCCAGCAGTGAACGTCAGGACGAGCAGTACTTC.

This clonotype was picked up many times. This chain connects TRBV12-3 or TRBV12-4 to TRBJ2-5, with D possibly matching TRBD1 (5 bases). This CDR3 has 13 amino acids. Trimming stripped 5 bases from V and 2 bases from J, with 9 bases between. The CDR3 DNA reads TGTGCCAGCAGTGACAGATTTCAAGAGACCCAGTACTTC. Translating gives CASSDRFQETQYF.

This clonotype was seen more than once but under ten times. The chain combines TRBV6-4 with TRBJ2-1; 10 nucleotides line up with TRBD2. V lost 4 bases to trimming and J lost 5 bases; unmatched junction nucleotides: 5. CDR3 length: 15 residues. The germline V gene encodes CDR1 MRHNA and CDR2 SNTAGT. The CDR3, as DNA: TGTGCCAGCAGTGGTCTAGCGGGGGCCAACAATGAGCAGTTCTTC. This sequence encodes CASSGLAGANNEQFF.

The CDR3 bases are TGCGCCAGCAGCCAACATACTGGTGAGCAGTTCTTC. Translating gives CASSQHTGEQFF. The chain combines TRBV5-1 with TRBJ2-5; D gene ambiguous. The DNA end lines up better with TRBJ2-1; the J call may be wrong. Germline V gene lookup returns CDR1 SGHRS and CDR2 YFSETQ. This CDR3 spans 12 amino acids.

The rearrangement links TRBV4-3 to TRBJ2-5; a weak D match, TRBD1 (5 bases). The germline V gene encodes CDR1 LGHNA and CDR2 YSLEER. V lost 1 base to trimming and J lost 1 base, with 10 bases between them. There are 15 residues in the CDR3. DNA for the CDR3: TGCGCCAGCAGCCAAGGTGGGGCTCTCCAAGAGACCCAGTACTTC. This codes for CASSQGGALQETQYF.

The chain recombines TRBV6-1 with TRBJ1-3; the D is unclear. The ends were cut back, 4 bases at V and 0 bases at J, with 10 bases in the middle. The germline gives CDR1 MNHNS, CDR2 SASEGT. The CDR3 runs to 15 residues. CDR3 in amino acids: CASSAHSSSGNTIYF. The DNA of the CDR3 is TGTGCCAGCAGTGCGCACAGCTCCTCTGGAAACACCATATATTTT.

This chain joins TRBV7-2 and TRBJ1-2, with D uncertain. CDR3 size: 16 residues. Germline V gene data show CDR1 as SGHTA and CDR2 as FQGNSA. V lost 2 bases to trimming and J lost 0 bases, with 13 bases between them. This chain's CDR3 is CASSLLQRMTNYGYTF. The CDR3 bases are TGTGCCAGCAGCTTATTACAGAGGATGACTAACTATGGCTACACCTTC.

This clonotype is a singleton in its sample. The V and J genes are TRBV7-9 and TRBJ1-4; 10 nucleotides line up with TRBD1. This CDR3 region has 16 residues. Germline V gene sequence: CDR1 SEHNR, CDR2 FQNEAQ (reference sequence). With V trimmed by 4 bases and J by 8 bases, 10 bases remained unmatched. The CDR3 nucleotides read TGTGCCAGCAGCTCCGACCGAGGACAGGGGGAGGAAAAACTGTTTTTT. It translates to CASSSDRGQGEEKLFF.

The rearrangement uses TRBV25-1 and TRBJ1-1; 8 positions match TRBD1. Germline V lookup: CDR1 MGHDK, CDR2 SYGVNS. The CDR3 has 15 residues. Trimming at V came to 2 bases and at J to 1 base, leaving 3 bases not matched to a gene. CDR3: CASSELQGENTEAFF. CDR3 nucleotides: TGTGCCAGCAGTGAACTACAGGGGGAGAACACTGAAGCTTTCTTT. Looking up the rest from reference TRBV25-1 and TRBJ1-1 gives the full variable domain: EADIYQTPRYLVIGTGKKITLECSQTMGHDKMYWYQQDPGMELHLIHYSYGVNSTEKGDLSSESTVSRIRTEHFPLTLESARPSHTSQYLCASSELQGENTEAFFGQGTRLTVV.

Written as DNA, the CDR3 is TGTGCCAGCAGTTTATGGGGCGGTCATGAGGGGACGCAGTATTTT. It specifies CASSLWGGHEGTQYF. The rearrangement links TRBV28 to TRBJ2-3; D is perhaps TRBD1 or TRBD2 (5 bases each). In germline, CDR1 is MDHEN, CDR2 SYDVKM. CDR3 length: 15 residues. V was pared by 0 bases and J by 9 bases, with 16 bases between.

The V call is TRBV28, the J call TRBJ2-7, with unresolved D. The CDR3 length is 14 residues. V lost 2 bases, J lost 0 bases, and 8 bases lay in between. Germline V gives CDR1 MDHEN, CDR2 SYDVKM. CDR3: CASSLTRSSYEQYF. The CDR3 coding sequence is TGTGCCAGCAGTTTAACCAGGAGCTCCTACGAGCAGTACTTC.

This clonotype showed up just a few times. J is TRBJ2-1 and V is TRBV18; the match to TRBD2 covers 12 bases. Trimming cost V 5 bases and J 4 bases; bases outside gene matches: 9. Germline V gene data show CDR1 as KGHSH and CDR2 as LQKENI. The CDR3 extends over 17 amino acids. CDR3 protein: CASSSGLAGTHYNEQFF. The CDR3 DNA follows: TGTGCCAGCTCATCCGGACTAGCGGGGACCCATTACAATGAGCAGTTCTTC. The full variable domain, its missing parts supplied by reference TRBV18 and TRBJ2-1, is NAGVMQNPRHLVRRRGQEARLRCSPMKGHSHVYWYRQLPEEGLKFMVYLQKENIIDESGMPKERFSAEFPKEGPSILRIQQVVRGDSAAYFCASSSGLAGTHYNEQFFGPGTRLTVL.

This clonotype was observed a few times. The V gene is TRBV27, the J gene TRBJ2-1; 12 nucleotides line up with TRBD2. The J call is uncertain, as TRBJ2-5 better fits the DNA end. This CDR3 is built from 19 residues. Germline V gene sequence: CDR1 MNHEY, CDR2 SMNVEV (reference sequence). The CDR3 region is CASKNRGPALAGGEETQYF. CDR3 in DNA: TGTGCCAGCAAAAACCGCGGTCCCGCACTAGCGGGGGGAGAAGAGACCCAGTACTTC.